This TCR beta chain derives from a study of CD8 T cells in Susac syndrome. Study at large: There were Susac syndrome patients who were therapy-naive at blood draw, others on corticosteroids, and others on intravenous immunoglobulin alone.

This clonotype appeared once. RNA was extracted with the RNeasy kit, and a quantity of about 0.45 to 1 ug was reverse transcribed using random hexamers. TCRdb re-called the immunoSEQ multiplex PCR reads with MiXCR, one entry per CDR3 protein. Among 240,000 or so distinct CDR3 sequences listed, 90% to 97% were seen once. The V gene end was trimmed by 2 bases and the J gene end by 0 bases; junction bases not matched to a gene: 5. The CDR3 runs 16 residues. Germline values: CDR1 SGHTS, CDR2 YDEGEE. The chain carries TRBV5-8 and TRBJ2-4; TRBD1 aligns across 7 bases. Sequencing was performed on CD4+ T cells from PBMCs. This sequence was found in a human donor with Susac syndrome. In DNA form, the CDR3 reads TGTGCCAGCAGCTTCGGACAGGTTTTAGCCAAAAACATTCAGTACTTC. Its translation: CASSFGQVLAKNIQYF.